The next 29 T cell receptor beta chains were all read from a single sample in a study of blood T cells in healthy people across ages. Primed by a sample-barcoded 5' primer and a J-beta primer mix, a second PCR proceeded for roughly 6 to 12 cycles. TCRdb re-derived calls from the 5' RACE reads in MiXCR, one entry per CDR3 protein. This table has 800,000 to 950,000 distinct CDR3 sequences, roughly 35% appearing once. The sequencing sample was made of blood. Source of these receptors: a young man in good health.

The CDR3 region is CASSPPQGATNEKLFF. The CDR3 DNA is TGTGCCAGCAGCCCGCCGCAGGGAGCAACTAATGAAAAACTGTTTTTT. The chain uses TRBV5-5 and TRBJ1-4; D may be TRBD1 (5 bases). The CDR3 covers 16 residues. Trimming pared 4 bases from V and 0 bases from J, leaving 13 bases between. Germline V gives CDR1 SGHKS, CDR2 YYEKEE (reference sequence).

In this sample, this clonotype turned up a few times. V is TRBV12-3 or TRBV12-4 and J is TRBJ1-2, with D hard to call. Between the trimmed V and J ends, which lost 6 bases and 5 bases, there was a span of 10 bases. This CDR3 has 12 amino acids. The CDR3 protein is CASRAGFYGYTF. The CDR3 bases are TGTGCCAGCAGAGCCGGGTTTTATGGCTACACCTTC.

This clonotype was detected a few times. The chain couples TRBV27 to TRBJ2-1, with no clear D. The CDR3 spans 17 residues. V lost 6 bases and J lost 0, with 18 bases in between. Germline values: CDR1 MNHEY, CDR2 SMNVEV (reference sequence). The CDR3 here is CASRGFWATGSYNEQFF. DNA for the CDR3: TGTGCCAGCAGGGGGTTTTGGGCTACTGGCTCCTACAATGAGCAGTTCTTC.

The chain carries TRBV27 and TRBJ2-3; perhaps TRBD1 as D (5 bases). Looked up from germline, CDR1 is MNHEY and CDR2 is SMNVEV (reference sequence). The CDR3 runs to 13 residues. Trimming removed 6 bases from V and 4 bases from J, with 11 bases in between. The CDR3 DNA reads as TGTGCCAGCAGCCAAATGGGGCCAGATACGCAGTATTTT. Translating it yields CASSQMGPDTQYF.

This clonotype was detected many times. This sequence joins TRBV7-2 and TRBJ2-3; 9 bases are a match to TRBD2. The CDR3 sequence is 15 residues long. CDR1 is SGHTA and CDR2 is FQGNSA in the germline V gene. With V trimmed by 1 base and J by 2 bases, 1 base remained unmatched. CDR3 protein: CASSLGGGDTDTQYF. The CDR3 DNA reads TGTGCCAGCAGCTTAGGCGGGGGGGACACAGATACGCAGTATTTT.

This clonotype was picked up a small number of times. The V gene is TRBV20-1, the J gene TRBJ2-5; 9 nucleotides align to TRBD2. The CDR3 runs 15 residues. CDR1 is DFQATT, CDR2 SNEGSKA, per germline (reference sequence). V lost 4 bases to trimming and J lost 11 bases; unmatched junction nucleotides: 17. The CDR3 here is CSAIIPSGGSNEQYF. CDR3 DNA sequence: TGCAGTGCTATAATTCCCAGCGGGGGGTCGAATGAGCAGTACTTC.

This clonotype was observed at least ten times. V is TRBV2 and J is TRBJ1-6; D remains ambiguous. The CDR3 has 14 amino acids. The V gene lost 2 bases and the J gene lost 9 bases, with 11 bases spanning the gap. Per the germline V gene, CDR1 is SNHLY and CDR2 is FYNNEI. CDR3 residues: CASSEPYLGSPLHF. As DNA, the CDR3 is TGTGCCAGCAGTGAACCCTATTTAGGTTCACCCCTCCACTTT.

This clonotype appeared many times. The chain employs TRBV4-3 and TRBJ2-5, with D uncertain. Germline V CDR1 and CDR2: LGHNA, YSLEER. CDR3 length equals 13 residues. V lost 0 bases, J lost 4 bases, and 6 bases lay in between. This CDR3 reads CASSQENRETQYF. In nucleotides, the CDR3 is TGCGCCAGCAGCCAAGAGAATCGAGAGACCCAGTACTTC.

The chain recombines TRBV18 with TRBJ1-1; possible D gene TRBD1, 5 bases. The CDR3 is 16 amino acids. Germline V gene data show CDR1 as KGHSH and CDR2 as LQKENI. V lost 3 bases, J lost 0 bases, and 14 bases lay in between. The CDR3 sequence is CASSPTNGGLNTEAFF. The CDR3 region has the DNA TGTGCCAGCTCACCTACCAATGGGGGACTGAACACTGAAGCTTTCTTT.

The sample holds a few counts of this clonotype. The rearrangement joins TRBV12-3 or TRBV12-4 to TRBJ1-2; unclear D gene. The CDR3 is made up of 15 amino acids. The V end lost 4 bases, the J end lost 3 bases, and 15 bases lay between the germline ends. The CDR3 loop is CASSSRVVKDYGYTF. DNA of the CDR3: TGTGCCAGCAGTTCACGGGTCGTGAAAGACTATGGCTACACCTTC.

On this clonotype itself: The junction departs from germline at one end; a sequencing error may be responsible. This chain joins TRBV20-1 and TRBJ1-6; the D is unclear. Per germline, CDR1 DFQATT and CDR2 SNEGSKA (reference sequence). This CDR3 region has 15 residues. The CDR3 region is CSAPPQAERGSPPHF. As DNA, the CDR3 is TGCAGTGCCCCCCCGCAGGCTGAGAGAGGATCACCCCCCCACTTT.

The chain links TRBV12-3 or TRBV12-4 to TRBJ2-3, with D unresolved. The CDR3 is 11 residues long. Trimming removed 6 bases at V and 5 bases at J, with 6 bases between. The CDR3 nucleotides read TGTGCCAGCAGAATGGGAGATACGCAGTATTTT. It is translated as CASRMGDTQYF.

The V call is TRBV25-1, the J call TRBJ1-2; D gene unclear. CDR3 size: 13 residues. Trimming took off 7 bases at V and 3 bases at J, with 12 bases between the two ends. CDR1 and CDR2 (germline): MGHDK, SYGVNS. CDR3 DNA: TGTGCCAGCATGGGAGGGTCCCACTATGGCTACACCTTC. It yields the protein CASMGGSHYGYTF.

The chain carries TRBV7-3 and TRBJ1-1; tentatively, D is TRBD1 (5 bases). The length of the CDR3 is 15 residues. Germline V gene data show CDR1 as SGHTA and CDR2 as FQGTGA. The germline V and J ends were trimmed by 2 bases and 1 base, with 11 bases remaining between them. CDR3 amino acids: CASSLSTGPNTEAFF. For the CDR3, the DNA is TGTGCCAGCAGCTTATCGACGGGGCCGAACACTGAAGCTTTCTTT.

The chain employs TRBV6-6 and TRBJ1-2; D gene uncertain. The CDR3 has 14 residues. The germline V gene has CDR1 MNHNY and CDR2 SVGAGI (reference sequence). The V and J ends lost 7 bases and 1 base respectively, with 13 bases between them. CDR3 protein: CASTSGYYNYGYTF. CDR3 bases: TGTGCCAGCACCTCCGGATATTATAACTATGGCTACACCTTC.

This clonotype has more than one count but fewer than ten. The gene calls are TRBV27 and TRBJ2-3; D gene unclear. Trimming cost V 1 base and J 0 bases, with 5 bases left between them. The CDR3 is 14 amino acids. Germline V gene lookup returns CDR1 MNHEY and CDR2 SMNVEV (reference sequence). CDR3 amino acids: CASSLWSSTDTQYF. CDR3 in DNA: TGTGCCAGCAGTTTATGGTCCAGCACAGATACGCAGTATTTT.

This clonotype was detected a few times. The gene calls are TRBV6-5 and TRBJ1-1, with D perhaps TRBD1 (6 bases). With 2 bases removed from V and 0 bases from J, the gap between germline ends came to 7 bases. Germline values: CDR1 MNHEY, CDR2 SVGAGI. This CDR3 is 14 amino acids long. CDR3 sequence (DNA): TGTGCCAGCAGTTACGGGGGCTTGAACACTGAAGCTTTCTTT. This encodes CASSYGGLNTEAFF.

V usage is TRBV29-1 and J usage is TRBJ2-1; 7 nucleotides line up with TRBD1. V trimming: 6 bases; J trimming: 1 base; junction bases outside the gene matches: 12. The CDR3 totals 16 residues. CDR1 is SQVTM and CDR2 is ANQGSEA in the germline V gene. The CDR3 region has the DNA TGCAGCGTGAGAGACAGGGCGAAGGATTCCTACAATGAGCAGTTCTTC. Protein product: CSVRDRAKDSYNEQFF.

Concerning this clonotype itself: With a much larger clone just one base away, this may be a read error. In nucleotides, the CDR3 is TGTGCCAGCAGCTCCCCCGACGGAGTGGCACTCCACCGCGAGCAGTACTTC. Translating gives CASSSPDGVALHREQYF. This chain joins TRBV7-9 and TRBJ2-5, with no clear D. Near its end, the DNA agrees better with TRBJ2-7, so the J call may be wrong. This CDR3 comprises 17 residues. In germline, CDR1 is SEHNR, CDR2 FQNEAQ (reference sequence).

This clonotype was observed a few times. V usage is TRBV28 and J usage is TRBJ2-7, with D tentatively TRBD2 (6 bases). V lost 6 bases and J lost 2, with 20 bases in between. The germline V gene has CDR1 MDHEN and CDR2 SYDVKM. This CDR3 has 16 residues. Here the CDR3 reads CASSPGGSLQAYEQYF. Here the CDR3 DNA reads TGTGCCAGCAGCCCCGGGGGTTCTCTACAAGCCTACGAGCAGTACTTC.

The V gene is TRBV20-1, the J gene TRBJ2-2, with D perhaps being TRBD1 or TRBD2 (7 bases each). V was clipped by 3 bases and J by 3 bases, with 11 bases between them. Germline V gene data show CDR1 as DFQATT and CDR2 as SNEGSKA (reference sequence). The CDR3 length is 14 residues. The CDR3 DNA is TGCAGTGCTAGGGCAGGGGGGGACACCGGGGAGCTGTTTTTT. Translating gives CSARAGGDTGELFF.

This clonotype was counted at least ten times. The chain uses TRBV25-1 and TRBJ1-2, with 7 positions matching TRBD1. The J segment lost 4 bases and the V segment lost 2 bases, leaving 7 bases of the junction unmatched. The CDR3 is 15 amino acids. From germline, CDR1 is MGHDK and CDR2 SYGVNS. CDR3 sequence reads: CASSEQGQPVYGYTF. The CDR3 nucleotides are TGTGCCAGCAGTGAACAGGGACAGCCCGTCTATGGCTACACCTTC.

In its sample, this clonotype was seen many times. The chain joins TRBV20-1 to TRBJ2-3; TRBD1 matches at 9 bases. Germline CDR1 and CDR2: DFQATT and SNEGSKA (reference sequence). CDR3 length: 12 amino acids. The CDR3 coding sequence is TGCAGGCCGACAGGGGGTACAGATACGCAGTATTTT. This codes for CRPTGGTDTQYF.

The sample holds a few counts of this clonotype. The chain couples TRBV5-4 to TRBJ2-3, with TRBD2 matching 7 bases. Germline V gives CDR1 SGHNT, CDR2 YYREEE (reference sequence). The CDR3 runs 15 residues. Losses at the gene ends were 4 bases for V and 4 bases for J; bases not matched to a gene: 9. The DNA of the CDR3 is TGTGCCAGCAGCCCCATTGGGGGGGACTCAGATACGCAGTATTTT. Translating gives CASSPIGGDSDTQYF.

This sequence joins TRBV27 and TRBJ1-1; D remains ambiguous. The germline CDR1 and CDR2 sequences are MNHEY and SMNVEV (reference sequence). Deletions cut 5 bases from V and 3 bases from J, with 10 bases between. The CDR3 is 13 residues long. The CDR3 DNA reads TGTGCCAGCAGTACGGGTGCTGACACTGAAGCTTTCTTT. Translated, it gives CASSTGADTEAFF.

Regarding this clonotype: The CDR3 ends on some other residue instead of the conserved phenylalanine or tryptophan, so this is likely a read error. The V call is TRBV28, the J call TRBJ2-1, with D perhaps being TRBD1 or TRBD2 (5 bases each). Germline V gives CDR1 MDHEN, CDR2 SYDVKM. The CDR3 has 20 amino acids. The CDR3 DNA reads TGTGCCAGCAGTTCTTTTTTGGCGGGCAGGGATCTCCTCTCCTACGATGAGCAGTTCCTC. Translated, it gives CASSSFLAGRDLLSYDEQFL.

The CDR3 reads CSARFDSQETQYF. CDR3 nucleotides: TGCAGTGCCAGGTTCGACAGCCAAGAGACCCAGTACTTC. The chain combines TRBV20-1 with TRBJ2-5; a weak D match, TRBD1 (5 bases). V was trimmed by 6 bases and J by 1 base, leaving 12 bases between them. The CDR3 extends over 13 amino acids. Germline loops: CDR1 DFQATT, CDR2 SNEGSKA (reference sequence).

V usage is TRBV4-3 and J usage is TRBJ2-1; no definite D call. Germline CDR1 LGHNA, CDR2 YSLEER. The V end lost 4 bases, the J end lost 10 bases, and 20 bases lay between the germline ends. The CDR3 spans 15 residues. Here the CDR3 reads CASSPGPLGSYEQFF. In nucleotides, the CDR3 is TGCGCCAGCAGCCCGGGCCCCTTAGGGTCCTACGAGCAGTTCTTC.

About this clonotype: The limits of the CDR3 on the DNA are not certain, so only TCRdb's listed CDR3 is given. The chain combines TRBV7-2 with TRBJ2-5; the D segment call TRBD1 is taken from the table without a DNA check. Germline V gives CDR1 SGHTA, CDR2 FQGNSA. The CDR3 is 16 amino acids in total, end residues counted. The CDR3 protein is CASSFHFGQGAYEQCF.